This T cell receptor beta chain was identified during a study of blood T cell repertoires in COVID-19. On the study more broadly: The United States, Italy and Spain supplied acute and convalescent COVID-19 samples. T cells, B-cell-depleted T cells, or PBMCs provided the cDNA or gDNA that served as material.

V lost 5 bases, J lost 0 bases, and 9 bases stayed unmatched. Germline lookup yields CDR1 PRHDT and CDR2 FYEKMQ (reference sequence). There are 16 residues in the CDR3. Source study methods: Cell counts per sample came from amplifying reference gene primers. Profiled with immunoSEQ multiplex PCR; TCRdb holds only in-frame clones, not every one. V, J and clone size reflect that table, while D and trimming were determined from the DNA. The sample lists 350,000 to 450,000 clones, 80% to 90% occurring once. Followed longitudinally, the Seattle patients had been enrolled during active infection. The TCR comes from a woman aged 60-75 years with COVID-19, enrolled during active disease. Material: peripheral blood. J is TRBJ2-5 and V is TRBV13, with TRBD1 matching over 7 bases. CDR3 nucleotide sequence: TGTGCCAGCAGCGACCGTCGACAGGGATACCAAGAGACCCAGTACTTC. This codes for CASSDRRQGYQETQYF.